The clone carrying this T cell receptor (beta chain) appeared a few times. Its antigen is unidentified. The sample originates from a study of CD8 T cells in ankylosing spondylitis. Study-wide points: Some of these motif variants have turned up before, in reports on reactive arthritis synovial fluid and blood. The authors reported significant enrichment of disease-linked clones in matched ankylosing spondylitis synovial fluid.

Between the trimmed V and J ends, which lost 4 bases and 5 bases, there was a span of 11 bases. The germline V gene encodes CDR1 MNHNS and CDR2 SASEGT. The CDR3 spans 13 residues. From the 5' RACE reads, TCRdb called clonotypes with MiXCR, one entry per CDR3 protein. The sample comprises under 300,000 distinct CDR3 sequences, over 8.5% of which are singletons, and 6.8% rests with the top ten. This TCR was sampled from a male donor with ankylosing spondylitis or in good health (not recorded which). Material for sequencing was blood, either unsorted or a sorted T cell fraction (not recorded which). The V gene is TRBV6-1, the J gene TRBJ2-5; D ambiguous. The CDR3 is CASSVSLGETQYF. CDR3 nucleotides: TGTGCCAGCAGTGTCAGTTTGGGGGAGACCCAGTACTTC.